One and the same sample provided the 25 T cell receptor beta chains below, sequenced in a study of T cell changes during pregnancy in multiple sclerosis. This table comes from immunoSEQ multiplex PCR, and its TCRdb copy is limited to in-frame clones, with some not included. The sample includes some 30,000 clones, 92% of them seen just once. Sample: peripheral blood, taken in the first trimester of pregnancy. The receptor source for this set is a female donor in good health, enrolled as a control in a pregnancy study.

This chain connects TRBV6-1 to TRBJ2-7; 7 nucleotides agree with TRBD1. CDR1 is MNHNS, CDR2 SASEGT, per germline. The CDR3 consists of 16 residues. V lost 4 bases, J lost 4 bases, and 13 bases stayed unmatched. The CDR3 loop reads CASSAPPKGALYEQYF. CDR3 DNA: TGTGCCAGCAGTGCACCCCCCAAGGGGGCGCTTTACGAGCAGTACTTC.

The chain combines TRBV4-1 with TRBJ2-7; no clear D gene. CDR1 and CDR2 (germline): MGHRA, YSYEKL. The CDR3 length is 13 residues. V lost 4 bases and J 5 bases, leaving 12 bases between the germline ends. Here the CDR3 DNA reads TGCGCCAGCAGCCCACCGGGTGGCCACGAGCAGTACTTC. Translated: CASSPPGGHEQYF.

The gene calls are TRBV6-5 and TRBJ2-1, with 10 bases that match TRBD2. CDR1 MNHEY and CDR2 SVGAGI come from the germline V gene. This CDR3 has 15 amino acids. V lost 6 bases and J lost 6; bases outside the gene matches: 8. The CDR3 DNA follows: TGTGCCAGCAGCTCCACTAGCGGGGCCCTCAATGAGCAGTTCTTC. Its protein product is CASSSTSGALNEQFF.

The J gene is TRBJ2-7, the V gene TRBV6-1; perhaps TRBD1 as D (7 bases). V lost 2 bases, J lost 5 bases, and 22 bases lay in between. Germline CDR1 and CDR2: MNHNS and SASEGT. There are 17 residues in the CDR3. CDR3 in DNA: TGTGCCAGCAGTGAATGGGCGGACTACCTAGGGACAGACGAGCAGTACTTC. Translated: CASSEWADYLGTDEQYF.

The J gene is TRBJ2-7, the V gene TRBV7-9; 9 positions agree with TRBD1. The CDR3 extends over 18 amino acids. Losses at the gene ends were 5 bases for V and 5 bases for J; bases not matched to a gene: 19. Germline V CDR1 and CDR2: SEHNR, FQNEAQ (reference sequence). The CDR3, as DNA: TGTGCCAGCAGCCTCATGAAACCGGGACAGGGAGAATTAAACGAGCAGTACTTC. Translating it yields CASSLMKPGQGELNEQYF.

This clone was observed once. V usage is TRBV6-6 and J usage is TRBJ1-2; 7 nucleotides agree with TRBD1. The J segment lost 8 bases and the V segment lost 7 bases, leaving 7 bases of the junction unmatched. Germline CDR1 MNHNY, CDR2 SVGAGI (reference sequence). This CDR3 region has 12 residues. The CDR3 sequence is CASTPTGQGYTF. DNA for the CDR3: TGTGCCAGCACCCCGACAGGGCAAGGCTACACCTTC.

The chain recombines TRBV9 with TRBJ2-1; D perhaps matches TRBD2 (7 bases). V was cut by 4 bases and J by 5 bases, with 16 bases left in between. CDR1 and CDR2 (germline): SGDLS, YYNGEE. The CDR3 runs to 15 residues. The CDR3 DNA follows: TGTGCCAGCAGCCCTGGGGGCGGGGGAAACAATGAGCAGTTCTTC. Protein sequence: CASSPGGGGNNEQFF.

CDR3 residues: CASSFGQGAGVPQHF. The DNA for the CDR3 is TGCGCCAGCAGTTTCGGACAGGGGGCGGGGGTACCCCAGCATTTT. The chain carries TRBV10-2 and TRBJ1-5, with 11 bases matching TRBD1. The CDR3 is 15 residues long. Trimming took 5 bases from V and 10 from J; bases not matched to a gene: 10. Per the germline V gene, CDR1 is WSHSY and CDR2 is SAAADI.

The rearrangement joins TRBV5-8 to TRBJ2-7; D is possibly TRBD1 (7 bases). The CDR3 is 16 amino acids. With 4 bases removed from V and 2 bases from J, the gap between germline ends came to 19 bases. Looked up from germline, CDR1 is SGHTS and CDR2 is YDEGEE. This CDR3 is CASSLLGGGGAYEQYF. CDR3 nucleotides: TGTGCCAGCAGCCTGCTAGGAGGGGGCGGGGCCTACGAGCAGTACTTC.

The chain uses TRBV29-1 and TRBJ2-3; D is unclear. This CDR3 spans 14 amino acids. From germline, CDR1 is SQVTM and CDR2 ANQGSEA. V lost 3 bases, J lost 6 bases, and 16 bases lay in between. The CDR3 here is CSVEVWQAGDTQYF. In DNA, the CDR3 is TGCAGCGTTGAGGTCTGGCAGGCAGGCGATACGCAGTATTTT.

The chain is built from TRBV30 and TRBJ2-1; D is unclear. This CDR3 contains 13 residues. Trimming shortened V by 3 bases and J by 8 bases, and 14 bases separated the two germline ends. CDR1 and CDR2 (germline): GTSNPN, SVGIG (reference sequence). In DNA, the CDR3 is TGTGCCTGGAGCCCGGGTCTGAGTGATGAGCAGTTCTTC. It yields the protein CAWSPGLSDEQFF.

The genes are TRBV4-3 and TRBJ2-1, with 10 bases that match TRBD2. Germline values: CDR1 LGHNA, CDR2 YSLEER. The J segment lost 4 bases and the V segment lost 3 bases, leaving 3 bases of the junction unmatched. The CDR3 is made up of 15 amino acids. This CDR3 is CASSQERGGYNEQFF. The CDR3, as DNA: TGCGCCAGCAGCCAGGAGCGGGGGGGTTACAATGAGCAGTTCTTC.

The V gene is TRBV2, the J gene TRBJ2-5, with a weak D call TRBD1 (5 bases). This CDR3 has 13 amino acids. Germline V gene data show CDR1 as SNHLY and CDR2 as FYNNEI. Trimming took off 7 bases at V and 5 bases at J, with 14 bases between the two ends. The CDR3 coding sequence is TGTGCCAGCATCTTCGACAGCTCCGAGACCCAGTACTTC. Protein sequence: CASIFDSSETQYF.

The chain carries TRBV10-3 and TRBJ1-1; D is uncertain. With 6 bases removed from V and 0 bases from J, the gap between germline ends came to 14 bases. CDR1 is ENHRY, CDR2 SYGVKD, per germline. This CDR3 is 15 amino acids long. In DNA, the CDR3 is TGTGCCATCAGGGTTCAGGCAGCAATGAACACTGAAGCTTTCTTT. Protein sequence: CAIRVQAAMNTEAFF.

This clone appeared a few times. V usage is TRBV4-3 and J usage is TRBJ1-4, with a weak D call TRBD1 (6 bases). CDR3 size: 16 residues. Per the germline V gene, CDR1 is LGHNA and CDR2 is YSLEER. Between the trimmed V and J ends, which lost 0 bases and 2 bases, there was a span of 10 bases. The CDR3 sequence is CASSQELQGTNEKLFF. The CDR3 bases are TGCGCCAGCAGCCAAGAACTCCAGGGGACTAATGAAAAACTGTTTTTT.

V is TRBV12-5 and J is TRBJ2-1; 13 nucleotides align to TRBD2. V shed 5 bases and J 0 bases; nucleotides not matched to a gene: 4. In germline, CDR1 is LGHNT, CDR2 FRNRAP. The length of the CDR3 is 17 residues. The CDR3 DNA sequence: TGTGCTAGTGGTACGGGACTAGCGGGAAGCTCCTACAATGAGCAGTTCTTC. Translated, it gives CASGTGLAGSSYNEQFF.

The rearrangement joins TRBV4-1 to TRBJ2-7; D perhaps matches TRBD1 (6 bases). V shed 0 bases and J shed 3 bases, with 15 bases lying between them. This CDR3 contains 16 residues. Germline CDR1 and CDR2: MGHRA and YSYEKL. DNA of the CDR3: TGCGCCAGCAGCCAAGATTTGGCAGGGGAGTTCTACGAGCAGTACTTC. This gives the protein CASSQDLAGEFYEQYF.

This chain links TRBV21-1 with TRBJ2-1; the table assigns TRBD2, which was not confirmed against the DNA. TRBV21-1 is a pseudogene locus. This CDR3 region has 23 residues. The CDR3: CASSARRSPALGLAGGPGDEQFF. CDR3 nucleotides: TGTGCCAGCAGCGCTCGACGCTCCCCTGCCCTTGGACTAGCGGGAGGGCCAGGGGATGAGCAGTTCTTC.

The chain recombines TRBV2 with TRBJ2-3, with 7 bases identical to TRBD1. The CDR3 is 15 amino acids. Germline CDR1 and CDR2: SNHLY and FYNNEI. V gave up 5 bases and J gave up 4 bases; unmatched junction bases: 9. The CDR3 here is CASSNTGVRADTQYF. CDR3 nucleotide sequence: TGTGCCAGCAGTAATACAGGGGTTCGGGCAGATACGCAGTATTTT.

The V call is TRBV6-6, the J call TRBJ1-2; 9 positions agree with TRBD1. V gave up 6 bases and J gave up 6 bases; unmatched junction bases: 11. The CDR3 contains 15 residues. Germline CDR1 and CDR2: MNHNY and SVGAGI (reference sequence). The CDR3 loop is CASRPPIRDRDGYTF. The CDR3 nucleotides are TGTGCCAGCAGACCACCGATCCGGGACAGGGATGGCTACACCTTC.

The chain uses TRBV30 and TRBJ2-1, with D possibly TRBD1 on 5 matching bases. Looked up from germline, CDR1 is GTSNPN and CDR2 is SVGIG (reference sequence). The CDR3 runs 14 residues. V dropped 4 bases and J dropped 2 bases, with 12 bases sitting between them. This CDR3 reads CAWTGAPTYNEQFF. CDR3 bases: TGTGCCTGGACTGGGGCCCCGACCTACAATGAGCAGTTCTTC.

The chain links TRBV18 to TRBJ1-3; D possibly corresponds to TRBD1 (6 bases). The V gene lost 6 bases and the J gene lost 0 bases, with 15 bases spanning the gap. CDR1 KGHSH and CDR2 LQKENI come from the germline V gene. The CDR3 contains 16 residues. The CDR3 loop is CASSLWDTSSGNTIYF. CDR3 DNA: TGTGCCAGCTCCCTTTGGGACACGAGCTCTGGAAACACCATATATTTT.

As to this clone: Sequence at one end of the junction differs from germline and may be a read error. V usage is TRBV11-2 and J usage is TRBJ2-1, with TRBD2 identical over 13 bases. Germline-derived CDR1 and CDR2 are SGHAT and FQNNGV. CDR3 length equals 15 residues. In nucleotides, the CDR3 is TGTGCCAGCAGGCTAGCGGTACTAGCGGGGGGGGAGCGGTTCTTC. Translating gives CASRLAVLAGGERFF. Combining the CDR3 with reference TRBV11-2 and TRBJ2-1 gives the whole variable domain EAGVAQSPRYKIIEKRQSVAFWCNPISGHATLYWYQQILGQGPKLLIQFQNNGVVDDSQLPKDRFSAERLKGVDSTLKIQPAKLEDSAVYLCASRLAVLAGGERFFGPGTRLTVL.

This clone has only a few counts. The V gene is TRBV5-1, the J gene TRBJ2-1, with 8 bases aligning to TRBD1. Per germline, CDR1 SGHRS and CDR2 YFSETQ. The CDR3 is 18 amino acids. After removal of 0 bases from V and 4 bases from J, the junction contained 12 bases not matched to a gene. The CDR3 nucleotides are TGCGCCAGCAGCTTGGCGGGGCAGGGGGCGAAAAATTACAATGAGCAGTTCTTC. Its protein product is CASSLAGQGAKNYNEQFF.

The rearrangement links TRBV5-5 to TRBJ2-3, with D perhaps TRBD1 (6 bases). Germline V gene lookup returns CDR1 SGHKS and CDR2 YYEKEE (reference sequence). The CDR3 consists of 16 residues. V lost 5 bases and J 6 bases, leaving 22 bases between the germline ends. The CDR3 DNA reads TGTGCCAGCAGGAAGGGGGATTCCACACTCGGGGATACGCAGTATTTT. Protein: CASRKGDSTLGDTQYF.